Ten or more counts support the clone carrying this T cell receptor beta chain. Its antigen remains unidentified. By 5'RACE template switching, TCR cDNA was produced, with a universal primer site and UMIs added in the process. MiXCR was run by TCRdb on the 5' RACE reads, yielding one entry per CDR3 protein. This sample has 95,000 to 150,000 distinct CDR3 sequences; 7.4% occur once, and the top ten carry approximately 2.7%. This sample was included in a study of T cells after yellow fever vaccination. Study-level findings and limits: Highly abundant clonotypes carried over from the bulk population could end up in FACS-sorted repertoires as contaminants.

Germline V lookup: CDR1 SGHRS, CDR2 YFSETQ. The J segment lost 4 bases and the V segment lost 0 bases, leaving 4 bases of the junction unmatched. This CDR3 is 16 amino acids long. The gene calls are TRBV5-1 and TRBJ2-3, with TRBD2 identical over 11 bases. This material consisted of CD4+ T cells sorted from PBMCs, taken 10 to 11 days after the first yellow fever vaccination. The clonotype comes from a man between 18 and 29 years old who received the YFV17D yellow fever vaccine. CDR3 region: CASSLVGTSGSDTQYF. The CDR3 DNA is TGCGCCAGCAGCTTGGTCGGGACTAGCGGTTCAGATACGCAGTATTTT.